Given below is one TCR beta chain in context. Its antigen is currently unknown. The data were obtained in a study of cytotoxic CD8 clonotypes in ibrutinib-treated CLL. General study points: Relative to age-matched healthy donors, clonality at baseline was higher, and it tracked circulating CD8+ T-cell counts.

TCRdb's table, derived via immunoSEQ multiplex PCR, lists solely in-frame clones and lacks some. The sample lists about 300,000 clones, around 77% occurring once. Germline V gene lookup returns CDR1 SGHAT and CDR2 FQNNGV. The ends were cut back, 0 bases at V and 3 bases at J, with 10 bases in the middle. The CDR3 length is 15 residues. V and J are TRBV11-2 and TRBJ2-3; D may be TRBD1 (6 bases). The sequence derives from a human donor with chronic lymphocytic leukemia. Specimen: PBMCs, collected at disease progression, from a patient treated with ibrutinib. Here the CDR3 DNA reads TGTGCCAGCAGCTTAGAGGGGGCCCTGACAGATACGCAGTATTTT. Its translation is CASSLEGALTDTQYF.